These T cell receptor beta chains were read from a single sample in a study of pediatric ulcerative colitis. Produced via immunoSEQ multiplex PCR; TCRdb's table is partial and in-frame only. The sample yields 37,000 or so clones, approximately 82% seen once. What was sequenced was blood. The source is a girl aged 10 to 17 with moderate ulcerative colitis. The CDR3 runs from the conserved cysteine through the conserved F or W. The D gene is left open where the match is weak. The listing skips clone size in some rows; elsewhere it reads once, few, many or a size class.

TGTGCCAGCAGCTCGGACGGAATGTTGTACTATGGCTACACCTTC,CASSSDGMLYYGYTF,once,TRBJ1-2,TRBV5-6,-
TGTGCCAGCAGAACTCGGGGGGGCGCTGAGCAGTTCTTC,CASRTRGGAEQFF,-,TRBJ2-1,TRBV5-4,TRBD2
TGTGCCAGCAGTGATGGACTAGCGGGGGACAATGAGCAGTTCTTC,CASSDGLAGDNEQFF,-,TRBJ2-1,TRBV25-1,TRBD2
TGTGCCAGCAGTGAAGAAGTATACAGCTACAATGAGCAGTTCTTC,CASSEEVYSYNEQFF,few,TRBJ2-1,TRBV2,-
TGTGCCAGCAGCTCCCTGGCGGGGGATGACGAGCAGTACTTC,CASSSLAGDDEQYF,-,TRBJ2-7,TRBV11-2,TRBD2
TGTGCCAGCGCGGGGGGCACCGGGGAGCTGTTTTTT,CASAGGTGELFF,-,TRBJ2-2,TRBV11-3,TRBD2
TGTGCCAGCAGTCTTGCGGGAGGGCACCGCAATGAGCAGTTCTTC,CASSLAGGHRNEQFF,-,TRBJ2-1,TRBV6-4,TRBD2
TGCGCCAGCAGCCAACGGGACAGGGGAATTACCGGGGAGCTGTTTTTT,CASSQRDRGITGELFF,-,TRBJ2-2,TRBV4-3,TRBD1
TGTGCCTGGAGTACCGGGCAGAGCAATCAGCCCCAGCATTTT,CAWSTGQSNQPQHF,-,TRBJ1-5,TRBV30,-
TGTGCCAGCAGCTTCTCTCAAAACACTGAAGCTTTCTTT,CASSFSQNTEAFF,few,TRBJ1-1,TRBV7-3,-
TGTGCCAGCAGCCAAGATGGCTCGGACACTGAAGCTTTCTTT,CASSQDGSDTEAFF,-,TRBJ1-1,TRBV4-2,-
TGTGCCAGCAGCTTAGTTATCAGGGGTGATACGCAGTATTTT,CASSLVIRGDTQYF,-,TRBJ2-3,TRBV7-2,-
TGTGCCAGCAGCCAAGATCCAGGGGCGGGAGTAAGCACAGATACGCAGTATTTT,CASSQDPGAGVSTDTQYF,-,TRBJ2-3,TRBV4-2,-
TGTGCCAGCAGCGTTCGAGTTTCCACCGGGGAGCTGTTTTTT,CASSVRVSTGELFF,-,TRBJ2-2,TRBV9,-
TGCGCCAGCAGCTTGGGTACGAGGGCTGGAAACACCATATATTTT,CASSLGTRAGNTIYF,-,TRBJ1-3,TRBV5-1,-
TGTGCCAGCAGCTCCCCCGGGACACAGAACACCGGGGAGCTGTTTTTT,CASSSPGTQNTGELFF,-,TRBJ2-2,TRBV7-9,-
TGTGCCAGCAGCTTTAGTGGGAACACTGAAGCTTTCTTT,CASSFSGNTEAFF,-,TRBJ1-1,TRBV7-2,-
TGTGCCAGCAGTTTGGGGGGACAGGGGCAGTACTTC,CASSLGGQGQYF,once,TRBJ2-7,TRBV28,TRBD1
TGTGCCAGCAGCTTGACAGGGGAGCAAGAGACCCAGTACTTC,CASSLTGEQETQYF,-,TRBJ2-5,TRBV5-5,TRBD1
TGTGCCTGCAGGGGATCTAACTATGGCTACACCTTC,CACRGSNYGYTF,few,TRBJ1-2,TRBV30,-
TGTGCCAGCAGTGACTCCAACAGGGGGTATTCAGATACGCAGTATTTT,CASSDSNRGYSDTQYF,-,TRBJ2-3,TRBV6-4,TRBD1
TGCAGCGTTGAACGGGGGCAGGGTAACGCTGAAGCTTTCTTT,CSVERGQGNAEAFF,few,TRBJ1-1,TRBV29-1,-
TGTGCCAGCAGCTTTACCTCAGGGGGCCGGACTGAAGCTTTCTTT,CASSFTSGGRTEAFF,-,TRBJ1-1,TRBV9,TRBD1
TGTGCCAGCAGCCCTCAGGCCACTGAAGCTTTCTTT,CASSPQATEAFF,few,TRBJ1-1,TRBV7-2,-
TGTGCCAGCAGCTTAGTGATGGGTACCCTTGCTTCCTACGAGCAGTACTTC,CASSLVMGTLASYEQYF,-,TRBJ2-7,TRBV7-8,-
TGTGCCAGCAGTGTCGGCAGGGCCCACTACGAGCAGTACTTC,CASSVGRAHYEQYF,-,TRBJ2-7,TRBV6-5,-
TGCGCCAGCAGCTCGTACTGGGGCATGAACACTGAAGCTTTCTTT,CASSSYWGMNTEAFF,-,TRBJ1-1,TRBV4-1,-
TGTGCCAGCAGCCTGGACCGATACGAGCAGTACTTC,CASSLDRYEQYF,-,TRBJ2-7,TRBV5-4,-
TGTGCCAGCAGCTTAAATCCGGCTAGCGGACGCTACAATGAGCAGTTCTTC,CASSLNPASGRYNEQFF,-,TRBJ2-1,TRBV7-3,TRBD2
TGTGCCAGCAGCCCCGCCGGGAATACGCAGTATTTT,CASSPAGNTQYF,-,TRBJ2-3,TRBV7-3,-
TGCAGCGTTGCAGGGTTTGTGGGGGAAACTGGGGCCAACGTCCTGACTTTC,CSVAGFVGETGANVLTF,-,TRBJ2-6,TRBV29-1,-
TGTGCCAGCAGCGCCCAGGGCACCAACTATGGCTACACCTTC,CASSAQGTNYGYTF,few,TRBJ1-2,TRBV5-4,-
TGCGCCAGCAGCCAAGATGAGGGCATAGTTATTAACAATACGCAGTATTTT,CASSQDEGIVINNTQYF,-,TRBJ2-3,TRBV4-1,-
TGTGCCATCAGTGATAAGCGGGGCAATGAGCAGTTCTTC,CAISDKRGNEQFF,-,TRBJ2-1,TRBV10-3,TRBD2
TGTGCCAGCGGGCTTTCGTCGGATGAAAAACTGTTTTTT,CASGLSSDEKLFF,-,TRBJ1-4,TRBV2,-
TGTGCCAGCAGTGAGGGAATGGATATTTTGGATACGCAGTATTTT,CASSEGMDILDTQYF,-,TRBJ2-3,TRBV2,-
TGTGCCAGTACTAGTAGCCGGGCCTCCTATGGCTACACCTTC,CASTSSRASYGYTF,-,TRBJ1-2,TRBV19,-
TGCAGCGTTGAAGAGCGATACGAACTATCTGGGCAGTTGACCTATGGCTACACCTTC,CSVEERYELSGQLTYGYTF,-,TRBJ1-2,TRBV29-1,-
TGTGCCTGGAGTGTATCAGGGACACACAATGAGCAGTTCTTC,CAWSVSGTHNEQFF,-,TRBJ2-1,TRBV30,-
TGTGCCTGGAGTACACACTCTGGAAACACCATATATTTT,CAWSTHSGNTIYF,few,TRBJ1-3,TRBV30,-
TGTGCCAGCAGCTTGGTTCCAGCGGGAGGCAGCGAGCAGTACTTC,CASSLVPAGGSEQYF,-,TRBJ2-7,TRBV5-1,TRBD2
TGTGCCAGTCGAATGAGGGAGGGCAATCAGCCCCAGCATTTT,CASRMREGNQPQHF,-,TRBJ1-5,TRBV19,-
TGTGCCAGCAGTGAAGGGCGGATAGCCGGGGAGCTGTTTTTT,CASSEGRIAGELFF,-,TRBJ2-2,TRBV6-1,-
TGTGCCAGTAGTTTGAGGACTAGCGGCCCCTACAATGAGCAGTTCTTC,CASSLRTSGPYNEQFF,-,TRBJ2-1,TRBV19,TRBD2
TGTGCCAGCAGCTTAGGGTTGGGACAGGAGCAGTTCTTC,CASSLGLGQEQFF,-,TRBJ2-1,TRBV7-6,TRBD1
TGTGCCAGCAGCTTGGGACGTAACTCCTACGAGCAGTACTTC,CASSLGRNSYEQYF,-,TRBJ2-7,TRBV5-4,-
TGCGCCAGCAGCCTCAGACAGGGTAACACCGGGGAGCTGTTTTTT,CASSLRQGNTGELFF,-,TRBJ2-2,TRBV5-1,TRBD1
TGTGCCAGCAGCTTGGTCAGAAGCGAGCAGTACTTC,CASSLVRSEQYF,-,TRBJ2-7,TRBV5-6,-
TGTGCCAGTAGCCGGACACCACACTATGGCTACACCTTC,CASSRTPHYGYTF,once,TRBJ1-2,TRBV19,-
TGTGCCAGCAGCTTCGGACGGGGGGTTGTGAACTCCTACGAGCAGTACTTC,CASSFGRGVVNSYEQYF,-,TRBJ2-7,TRBV7-8,TRBD2
TGTGCCAGCAGTGAAACCGGGGGTGAAGCTTTCTTT,CASSETGGEAFF,-,TRBJ1-1,TRBV6-1,-
TGTGCCAGCAGTTTATCGGGGGGCACTGAAGCTTTCTTT,CASSLSGGTEAFF,-,TRBJ1-1,TRBV28,-
TGCGCCAGCAGCTTGGCCTGGGGGGGCACAGATACGCAGTATTTT,CASSLAWGGTDTQYF,once,TRBJ2-3,TRBV5-1,-
TGTGCCAGTAGTATCGCTAGGGACTGGATCACAGATACGCAGTATTTT,CASSIARDWITDTQYF,-,TRBJ2-3,TRBV19,-
TGCGCCAGCAGCTTGGTGGGGTTGAACCTGAACACTGAAGCTTTCTTT,CASSLVGLNLNTEAFF,-,TRBJ1-1,TRBV5-1,-
TGTGCCACCAGCTACCGGGGGGGCCGGGAGACCCAGTACTTC,CATSYRGGRETQYF,-,TRBJ2-5,TRBV15,TRBD2
TGTGCCAGCAGCTTAGACGGAGGGACAGGGAATCAGCCCCAGCATTTT,CASSLDGGTGNQPQHF,-,TRBJ1-5,TRBV7-9,TRBD1
TGTGCCAGCTTTCCCCCACGGAGCGGGAGTTCCTACGAGCAGTACTTC,CASFPPRSGSSYEQYF,-,TRBJ2-7,TRBV28,TRBD2